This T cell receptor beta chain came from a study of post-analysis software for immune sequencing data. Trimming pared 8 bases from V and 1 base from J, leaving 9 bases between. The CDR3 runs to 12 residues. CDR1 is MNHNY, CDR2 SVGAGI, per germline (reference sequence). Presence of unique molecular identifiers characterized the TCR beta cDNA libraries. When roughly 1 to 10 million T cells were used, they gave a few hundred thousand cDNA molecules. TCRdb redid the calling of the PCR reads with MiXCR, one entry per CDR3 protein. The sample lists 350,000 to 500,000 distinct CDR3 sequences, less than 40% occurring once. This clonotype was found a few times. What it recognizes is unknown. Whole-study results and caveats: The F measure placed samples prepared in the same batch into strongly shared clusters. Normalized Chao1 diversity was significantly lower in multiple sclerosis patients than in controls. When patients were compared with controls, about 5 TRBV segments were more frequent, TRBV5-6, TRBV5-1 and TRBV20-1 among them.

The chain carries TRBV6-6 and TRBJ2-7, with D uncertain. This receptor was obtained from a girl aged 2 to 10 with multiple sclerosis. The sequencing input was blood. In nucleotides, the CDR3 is TGTGCCAGCGGCGACGGATCCTACGAGCAGTACTTC. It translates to CASGDGSYEQYF.